This entry lists 10 T cell receptor beta chains sequenced from one sample in a study of OX40 agonist ivuxolimab in advanced cancers. TCRdb's copy holds only in-frame clones and misses some; the assay was immunoSEQ multiplex PCR. The table records under 90,000 clones, under 90% of them present only once. Sequences were derived from CD4+ or CD8+ T cells sorted from blood, sampled in a trial of the OX40 agonist ivuxolimab. The receptors originated from an adult with an advanced solid tumor such as melanoma, head and neck, liver or kidney cancer.

This clone was counted once. CDR3 sequence reads: CASSALPGLGGLSSYNEQFF. The CDR3 DNA is TGCGCCAGCAGCGCTCTGCCTGGACTAGGGGGGTTGAGCTCCTACAATGAGCAGTTCTTC. This chain connects TRBV5-1 to TRBJ2-1, with D maybe TRBD2 (7 bases). The CDR3 length is 20 residues. Germline V gives CDR1 SGHRS, CDR2 YFSETQ. V lost 4 bases, J lost 0 bases, and 26 bases lay in between.

The chain has TRBV6-1 and TRBJ1-4, with 12 bases lining up with TRBD1. CDR1 and CDR2 (germline): MNHNS, SASEGT. Trimming took 10 bases from V and 9 from J; bases not matched to a gene: 6. The CDR3 has 13 residues. CDR3 sequence reads: CAMGDRGLKKLFF. CDR3 in DNA: TGTGCCATGGGGGACAGGGGGCTTAAAAAACTGTTTTTT.

The chain joins TRBV4-2 to TRBJ1-2, with D possibly being TRBD1 (5 bases). The CDR3 loop spans 14 amino acids. Germline CDR1 LGHNA, CDR2 YNFKEQ. The V end was cut by 1 base, the J end by 8 bases, with 14 bases between. The CDR3 reads CASSQADSARGYTF. CDR3 nucleotide sequence: TGTGCCAGCAGCCAAGCAGACAGTGCCCGCGGCTACACCTTC.

J is TRBJ2-2 and V is TRBV5-1, with TRBD1 identical over 9 bases. The V segment lost 0 bases and the J segment 6 bases; nucleotides outside the gene matches: 6. Germline V gene sequence: CDR1 SGHRS, CDR2 YFSETQ. The CDR3 is 16 residues long. The CDR3 DNA is TGCGCCAGCAGCTTGGGAGGACAGGGGATTGCCGGGGAGCTGTTTTTT. Translated: CASSLGGQGIAGELFF.

The gene calls are TRBV10-3 and TRBJ1-2, with a weak D call TRBD1 (6 bases). Per the germline V gene, CDR1 is ENHRY and CDR2 is SYGVKD. Trimming removed 9 bases at V and 1 base at J, with 9 bases between. CDR3 length: 12 amino acids. The CDR3 DNA sequence: TGTGCCATGGCAGGGGATAACTATGGCTACACCTTC. Translated: CAMAGDNYGYTF.

The gene calls are TRBV4-2 and TRBJ2-1; either TRBD1 or TRBD2 may supply D (5 bases each). The CDR3 is 16 residues long. In germline, CDR1 is LGHNA, CDR2 YNFKEQ. V gave up 1 base and J gave up 5 bases, with 15 bases separating them. The CDR3 is CASSQGGAASHNEQFF. CDR3 in DNA: TGTGCCAGCAGCCAAGGAGGGGCGGCCAGCCACAATGAGCAGTTCTTC.

The chain is built from TRBV6-1 and TRBJ1-2; D ambiguous. CDR1 is MNHNS and CDR2 is SASEGT in the germline V gene. Trimming stripped 1 base from V and 4 bases from J, with 4 bases between. The CDR3 has 12 residues. CDR3 coding DNA: TGTGCCAGCAGTGAAGTTTTCTATGGCTACACCTTC. Protein sequence: CASSEVFYGYTF.

V usage is TRBV5-1 and J usage is TRBJ2-3, with D possibly matching TRBD2 (7 bases). This CDR3 has 16 residues. Trimming left V 3 bases short and J 5 bases short, with 19 bases between. The V gene's germline CDR1 is SGHRS and CDR2 YFSETQ. The CDR3: CASSWEGDFGGDTQYF. Written as DNA, the CDR3 is TGCGCCAGCAGCTGGGAGGGGGACTTCGGAGGAGATACGCAGTATTTT. The full variable domain, its missing parts supplied by reference TRBV5-1 and TRBJ2-3, is KAGVTQTPRYLIKTRGQQVTLSCSPISGHRSVSWYQQTPGQGLQFLFEYFSETQRNKGNFPGRFSGRQFSNSRSEMNVSTLELGDSALYLCASSWEGDFGGDTQYFGPGTRLTVL.

This clone was picked up one time. The chain couples TRBV7-8 to TRBJ1-1; the D gene is possibly TRBD1 (5 bases). Trimming pared 2 bases from V and 3 bases from J, leaving 16 bases between. The CDR3 runs 16 residues. CDR1 and CDR2 from the germline V gene are SGHVS and FQNEAQ. The CDR3 DNA reads TGTGCCAGCAGCTTAACCCCGGGGCAGAGGTACACTGAAGCTTTCTTT. Protein product: CASSLTPGQRYTEAFF.

The gene calls are TRBV28 and TRBJ1-1, with D unclear. Germline CDR1 reads MDHEN; CDR2 reads SYDVKM. The CDR3 is 13 amino acids. V dropped 5 bases and J dropped 0 bases, with 7 bases sitting between them. The CDR3 bases are TGTGCCAGCAGTGTCCAGATGAACACTGAAGCTTTCTTT. Residues: CASSVQMNTEAFF.